The clone carrying this TCR beta chain was counted once. The sample comes from a study of control samples from healthy donors and cancer patients. Produced via immunoSEQ multiplex PCR; TCRdb's table is partial and in-frame only. The sample contains tens of thousands of clones, around nine tenths of which appear only once. V was clipped by 8 bases and J by 0 bases, with 14 bases between them. The V gene's germline CDR1 is SGDLS and CDR2 YYNGEE. This CDR3 has 14 amino acids. The rearrangement links TRBV9 to TRBJ1-1; D ambiguous. Specimen: blood. This TCR was recovered from a woman between 45 and 60 years old in good health. The CDR3 is CARSLESLNTEAFF. CDR3 nucleotide sequence: TGTGCCAGATCCCTGGAGTCATTGAACACTGAAGCTTTCTTT.